The present T cell receptor (beta chain) was sequenced within a study of T cells after yellow fever vaccination (dated by TCRdb to about 2019). With respect to the entire study: The SMART-Seq v4 Ultra Low Input RNA kit was used to prepare libraries from fractions with low cell numbers. Two healthy male donors, one aged 18 to 30 and one aged 30 to 40 years, were included in the cohort. Blood samples were taken at several timepoints before and after primary and secondary immunization, and bulk PBMC replicates and cell subsets were isolated. To follow T-cell clones before and after both primary and booster YFV17D yellow fever vaccination, bulk TCR alpha and beta repertoires underwent longitudinal sequencing. Here is what the overall study found, with its caveats: After the booster, most clones that had expanded after primary vaccination were detected again (around 96% of CD4 and around nine tenths of CD8), suggesting broad maintenance of memory. A small share of clonotypes was detected in both CD4 and CD8 compartments, with the overlap likely arising from convergent recombination. Only two donors were included in the study, so the extent to which the findings can be generalized is limited. FACS-sorted repertoires could contain abundant contaminating clonotypes from the bulk population, so computational filtering was required. Compared with the primary T-cell response, the secondary T-cell response was weaker but faster, peaking on day 5 rather than day 15.

On this clonotype itself: What antigen it recognizes has not been identified. No base-level quality is on record; no much larger clone is a single base apart.

In the paper's terms, the treatment or condition label means: live attenuated yellow fever vaccine strain. At each blood-draw timepoint, two biological replicates of bulk PBMCs were collected. PBMCs were isolated from peripheral blood using a standard Ficoll-Paque protocol. RNA was extracted with TriZol from bulk PBMCs, CD4 and CD8 fractions, and dextramer-positive and dextramer-negative fractions. TCR cDNA was made using 5'RACE template switching, a step that added a universal primer site and unique molecular identifiers. Priming of cDNA synthesis was performed from both the TCR alpha and TCR beta constant segments. Library amplification used two PCR steps, and the second PCR step added sample barcodes and sequencing adapters. Libraries were sequenced on Illumina HiSeq 2500 (2x100 bp) or NovaSeq (2x150 bp). The original methods were these. Demultiplexing of reads and collapsing into UMI consensus sequences were performed with MIGEC, and V(D)J alignment was carried out with MiXCR. Vaccine-responding clonotypes were defined with edgeR using replicate PBMC samples, requiring FDR below 0.01 and a log2 fold change above 5 up to day 15. Each bulk clonotype received a CD4 or CD8 identity based on whether the sequenced CD4 or CD8 repertoire contained that clonotype at higher abundance. The public reads were quality trimmed at Q25 with fastp and then assembled into clones with MiXCR by TCRdb, keeping productive beta chains. Each CDR3 protein gets just one entry, which takes the most common genes and DNA from the rows behind it. TCRdb, rather than the study authors, made the V and J calls. Counted in this sample were around 530,000 distinct CDR3 sequences; approximately 16% of them appeared once. The ten largest clones capture approximately 15% of the sample.

At the junction V is shortened by 5 bases and J by 7 bases; bases outside the gene matches: 3. Counted from cysteine to phenylalanine, this CDR3 has 13 amino acids. Only CDR3 DNA remains: 39 bases, in frame from the first base. The sequence came from a man between 18 and 35 years old who received the YFV17D yellow fever vaccine. The source material was PBMCs, sampled 5 days after the first yellow fever vaccination. The chain couples TRBV12-3 or TRBV12-4 to TRBJ1-5, with TRBD1 identical over 9 junction bases. Here is the DNA: TGTGCCAGCAGTCGGGACAGGGTACAGCCCCAGCATTTT. Its protein reads: CASSRDRVQPQHF.